This T cell receptor beta chain is drawn from a study of blood T cell repertoires in COVID-19. Study background: Acute and convalescent COVID-19 specimens originated in the United States, Italy and Spain.

Patients of the Seattle cohort, enrolled during active infection, were followed longitudinally. Germline CDR1 SNHLY, CDR2 FYNNEI. This CDR3 contains 18 residues. The V gene end was trimmed by 5 bases and the J gene end by 0 bases; junction bases not matched to a gene: 10. Authors' processing steps: Reference gene primer amplification gave nucleated cell count estimates. Assay used: immunoSEQ multiplex PCR; TCRdb lists only in-frame clones, some missing. V and J calls and clone size are those listed in that table; D and trimming were worked out from the DNA. The data hold fewer than 250,000 clones, with 80% to 95% observed a single time.

Input material: peripheral blood. This TCR came from a man aged 30 to 45 with COVID-19, enrolled during active disease. This chain links TRBV2 with TRBJ1-6; 7 bases are shared with TRBD1. CDR3 protein: CASSRTGQKSSYNSPLHF. CDR3 in DNA: TGTGCCAGCAGTCGGACAGGCCAAAAGAGCTCCTATAATTCACCCCTCCACTTT.